This T cell receptor beta chain was identified during a study of cytomegalovirus exposure and HLA in healthy donors. General observations from the study: Association with HLA alleles at 0.05 false discovery rate was found for 16,951 TCR beta sequences in a later analysis. Trimming of TCR beta V- and J-genes showed a link, identified in a later analysis, to a missense DCLRE1C variant. Most TCR sequences showed up rarely, but some public TCRs showed up in many donors.

Primers included in the PCR were 60 Vbeta and 13 Jbeta primers. Sequenced by immunoSEQ multiplex PCR; TCRdb stores in-frame clones only, minus some. Counted here are over 120,000 clones, about 75% occurring once; the ten biggest clones make up 6.5% to 9%. Regarding this clone: Its antigen is not identified.

V was pared by 2 bases and J by 4 bases, with 15 bases between. The CDR3 is 15 amino acids. The germline V gene encodes CDR1 MNHNY and CDR2 SVGAGI (reference sequence). The rearrangement uses TRBV6-6 and TRBJ2-7; maybe TRBD1 (6 bases). The receptor was isolated from a man aged 30 to 39 in good health and CMV-seronegative. Material: PBMCs. The CDR3 region is CASSYALGQKYEQYF. The CDR3 bases are TGTGCCAGCAGTTACGCTCTCGGACAGAAGTACGAGCAGTACTTC.